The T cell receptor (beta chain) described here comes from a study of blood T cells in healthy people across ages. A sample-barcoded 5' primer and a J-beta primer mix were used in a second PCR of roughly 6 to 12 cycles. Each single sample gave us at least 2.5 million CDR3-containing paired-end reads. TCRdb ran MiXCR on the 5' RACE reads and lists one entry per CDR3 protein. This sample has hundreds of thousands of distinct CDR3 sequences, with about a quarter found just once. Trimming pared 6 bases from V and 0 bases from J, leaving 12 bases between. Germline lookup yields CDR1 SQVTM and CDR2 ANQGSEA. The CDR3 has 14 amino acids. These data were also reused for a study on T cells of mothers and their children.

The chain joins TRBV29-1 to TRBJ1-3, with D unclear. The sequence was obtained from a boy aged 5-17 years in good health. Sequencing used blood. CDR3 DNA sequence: TGCAGCGTGGACCGGGCCGACTCTGGAAACACCATATATTTT. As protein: CSVDRADSGNTIYF. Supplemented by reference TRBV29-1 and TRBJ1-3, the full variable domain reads SAVISQKPSRDICQRGTSLTIQCQVDSQVTMMFWYRQQPGQSLTLIATANQGSEATYESGFVIDKFPISRPNLTFSTLTVSNMSPEDSSIYLCSVDRADSGNTIYFGEGSWLTVV.